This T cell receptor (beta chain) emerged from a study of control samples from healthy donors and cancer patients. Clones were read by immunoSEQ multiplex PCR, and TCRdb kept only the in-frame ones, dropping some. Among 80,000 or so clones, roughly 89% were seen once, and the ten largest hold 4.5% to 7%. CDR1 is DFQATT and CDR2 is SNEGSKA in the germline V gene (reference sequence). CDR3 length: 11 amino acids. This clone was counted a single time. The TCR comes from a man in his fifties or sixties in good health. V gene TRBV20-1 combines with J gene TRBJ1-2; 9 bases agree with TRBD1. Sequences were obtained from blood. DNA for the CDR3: TGCGGGACAGGGAGGGAGTATGGCTACACCTTC. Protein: CGTGREYGYTF.